A single sample gave rise to the 13 T cell receptor beta chains below, sequenced in a study of T cell changes during pregnancy in multiple sclerosis (dated by TCRdb to between 2019 and 2020). Library construction relied on the immunoSEQ multiplex PCR assay. The source is immuneACCESS, and TCRdb retained only in-frame sequences with V and J called. Part of the clones is not carried over; for the studies checked, unresolved V genes explain less than half of this, and the remainder is unexplained. The sample has nearly 60,000 clones on record, about 89% of them singletons. Around 0.5% of the sample is held by the ten biggest clonotypes. Sequencing used CD4+ T cells from peripheral blood mononuclear cells, obtained after pregnancy. These TCRs come from a female donor in good health, enrolled as a control in a pregnancy study.

V is TRBV5-1 and J is TRBJ2-5; TRBD2 might be the D (5 bases). The CDR3 has 12 amino acids. V lost 4 bases and J lost 4, with 8 bases in between. From germline, CDR1 is SGHRS and CDR2 YFSETQ. The CDR3 region has the DNA TGCGCCAGCAGCAGTAGCGTAGAGACCCAGTACTTC. Translation: CASSSSVETQYF. Together with reference TRBV5-1 and TRBJ2-5, the CDR3 gives the full variable domain: KAGVTQTPRYLIKTRGQQVTLSCSPISGHRSVSWYQQTPGQGLQFLFEYFSETQRNKGNFPGRFSGRQFSNSRSEMNVSTLELGDSALYLCASSSSVETQYFGPGTRLLVL.

The chain uses TRBV6-6 and TRBJ2-6; tentative D call: TRBD1 (5 bases). Trimming took 5 bases from V and 0 from J, leaving 8 bases between them. Germline CDR1 is MNHNY and CDR2 is SVGAGI (reference sequence). The CDR3 spans 15 residues. As DNA, the CDR3 is TGTGCCAGCAGTACGGACAACTCTGGGGCCAACGTCCTGACTTTC. Translating it yields CASSTDNSGANVLTF.

The chain couples TRBV9 to TRBJ2-7; 8 bases align to TRBD1. J lost 3 bases, V lost 4 bases, and 9 bases had no gene match. Germline CDR1 and CDR2: SGDLS and YYNGEE. This CDR3 is 15 amino acids long. The CDR3 region is CASSPRQGKSYEQYF. In nucleotides, the CDR3 is TGTGCCAGCAGCCCCCGACAGGGGAAGAGCTACGAGCAGTACTTC.

The rearrangement links TRBV6-1 to TRBJ1-1; 8 bases line up with TRBD1. There are 14 residues in the CDR3. Germline V gene data show CDR1 as MNHNS and CDR2 as SASEGT. J was trimmed by 1 base and V by 2 bases; bases with no gene match: 0. The CDR3, as DNA: TGTGCCAGCAGTGAACAGGGGGCGAACACTGAAGCTTTCTTT. This translates into CASSEQGANTEAFF.

The chain employs TRBV9 and TRBJ1-6, with D maybe TRBD1 (5 bases). The V gene lost 0 bases and the J gene lost 10 bases, with 8 bases spanning the gap. Germline values: CDR1 SGDLS, CDR2 YYNGEE. This CDR3 is 13 amino acids long. CDR3 protein: CASSVERGSPLHF. DNA of the CDR3: TGTGCCAGCAGCGTAGAGCGGGGGTCACCCCTCCACTTT.

The chain joins TRBV5-1 to TRBJ2-1, with 11 bases lining up with TRBD2. Per germline, CDR1 SGHRS and CDR2 YFSETQ. Trimming removed 1 base from V and 6 bases from J; junction bases left unmatched: 3. CDR3 length: 15 residues. The CDR3 loop reads CASSLNSGGANEQFF. The CDR3 DNA sequence: TGCGCCAGCAGCTTGAATAGCGGGGGGGCCAATGAGCAGTTCTTC.

V usage is TRBV9 and J usage is TRBJ1-2, with D hard to call. The CDR3 has 14 amino acids. CDR1 and CDR2 from the germline V gene are SGDLS and YYNGEE. V lost 4 bases to trimming and J lost 0 bases, with 10 bases between them. The CDR3: CASSKELANYGYTF. The CDR3 DNA reads as TGTGCCAGCAGCAAAGAGTTAGCTAACTATGGCTACACCTTC. Based on the CDR3 plus reference TRBV9 and TRBJ1-2, the full variable domain is DSGVTQTPKHLITATGQRVTLRCSPRSGDLSVYWYQQSLDQGLQFLIQYYNGEERAKGNILERFSAQQFPDLHSELNLSSLELGDSALYFCASSKELANYGYTFGSGTRLTVV.

The chain carries TRBV7-2 and TRBJ1-1; 10 bases match TRBD1. The length of the CDR3 is 15 residues. Germline V gives CDR1 SGHTA, CDR2 FQGNSA. V shed 5 bases and J 11 bases; nucleotides not matched to a gene: 14. The CDR3 DNA follows: TGTGCCAGCAGCCTGGATCGGGACAGGGGATCGGTCGCTTTCTTT. Translation: CASSLDRDRGSVAFF.

This chain links TRBV4-3 with TRBJ1-2, with 7 bases that match TRBD1. The CDR3 runs to 13 residues. Losses at the gene ends were 4 bases for V and 8 bases for J; bases not matched to a gene: 7. Germline assignment: CDR1 LGHNA and CDR2 YSLEER. The CDR3 is CASSLDRVVGYTF. The CDR3 bases are TGCGCCAGCAGCCTCGACAGGGTGGTGGGCTACACCTTC.

The genes are TRBV5-4 and TRBJ2-5, with D tentatively TRBD2 (6 bases). V lost 7 bases and J 5 bases, leaving 18 bases between the germline ends. Germline V gives CDR1 SGHNT, CDR2 YYREEE (reference sequence). This CDR3 is built from 14 residues. Here the CDR3 reads CASATIGGRETQYF. The DNA of the CDR3 is TGTGCCAGCGCCACAATCGGAGGGAGGGAGACCCAGTACTTC.

The chain combines TRBV5-6 with TRBJ1-1; D gene unclear. V gave up 0 bases and J gave up 0 bases, with 12 bases separating them. The length of the CDR3 is 16 residues. Germline lookup yields CDR1 SGHDT and CDR2 YYEEEE. Here the CDR3 reads CASSLDHIDLNTEAFF. DNA of the CDR3: TGTGCCAGCAGCTTGGATCACATCGACTTGAACACTGAAGCTTTCTTT. Complete variable domain (other parts from reference TRBV5-6 and TRBJ1-1): DAGVTQSPTHLIKTRGQQVTLRCSPKSGHDTVSWYQQALGQGPQFIFQYYEEEERQRGNFPDRFSGHQFPNYSSELNVNALLLGDSALYLCASSLDHIDLNTEAFFGQGTRLTVV.

V is TRBV19 and J is TRBJ1-2; 7 bases fit TRBD1. The CDR3 is made up of 13 amino acids. The J segment lost 4 bases and the V segment lost 6 bases, leaving 5 bases of the junction unmatched. Germline V gene data show CDR1 as LNHDA and CDR2 as SQIVND (reference sequence). CDR3 DNA sequence: TGTGCCAGTAGCCTGGGACAGATCTATGGCTACACCTTC. This gives the protein CASSLGQIYGYTF.

This clone has just one count. This chain links TRBV7-9 with TRBJ2-1, with a tentative D call TRBD1 (6 bases). V was pared by 8 bases and J by 7 bases, with 24 bases between. The CDR3 loop spans 16 amino acids. Germline assignment: CDR1 SEHNR and CDR2 FQNEAQ (reference sequence). The CDR3 DNA reads as TGTGCCAGCGGGTTCCTTTTCGAGGGGGTTCCTAATGAGCAGTTCTTC. Translated, it gives CASGFLFEGVPNEQFF.